This T cell receptor (beta chain) originates from a study of blood T cell repertoires in COVID-19 (dated by TCRdb to 2020 to 2022). As for the study more broadly: Samples covering the acute and convalescent phases of COVID-19 were provided by collaborators in the United States, Italy and Spain. The material from the prospective study consisted of cDNA or gDNA derived from T cells, B-cell-depleted T cells, or PBMCs. The samples were drawn from the first 160 participants of the ongoing ImmuneRACE study and from 1,254 subjects provided by 6 global collaborators. The sample metadata nearly always contained a de-identified subject ID, COVID-19 status, age in years and sex. Where available, HLA class I and class II types were taken from metadata supplied by the sample provider and were not determined by assay-based typing. The repertoires were released in a freely available public database intended as a resource for research on the immune response to SARS-CoV-2. Deeply sampled blood TCRbeta repertoires from subjects exposed to, actively infected with, or recovered from COVID-19 were included in the dataset. Beyond this particular receptor, the publication reports: Clinical and demographic metadata were provided uncurated, with the amount varying by source and participant.

The immunoSEQ Assay, a bias-controlled multiplex PCR, was used to amplify TCRbeta CDR3 regions from genomic DNA. Per the original workflow: Nucleated cell counts per sample were estimated from amplification of reference gene primers within the assay. To quantify the absolute abundance of each unique TCRbeta CDR3 rearrangement, sequence reads were collapsed and filtered. Productive Simpson clonality was computed per sample as the square root of Simpson's diversity index over productive rearrangements. The immuneACCESS repertoire file appears here via TCRdb, limited to in-frame rearrangements. These files lack a portion of the clones; in checked studies, under half of the deficit traces to unresolved V genes, and the cause of the others is not known. Clonal size and the V and J genes are those of that table, whereas D and trimming came from the DNA. The sample has 110,000 or so clones on record, roughly 82% of them singletons. The ten top clones hold about 8.1% of the sample.

Whole blood was collected in K2EDTA tubes by collaborating institutions according to the institutions' own protocols. For TCRbeta analysis, collaborator samples were shipped as frozen whole blood, as isolated PBMCs, or as DNA extracted from either sample type. With regard to this clone: The antigen it recognizes is unknown. There are no base qualities to consult, and no much larger clone falls within one base.

The sequence derives from a woman aged 40 to 49 with acute or convalescent COVID-19. The material sequenced was peripheral blood.

The DNA sequence is as follows: TGTGCCAGTAGTACGGACAAGAACACTGAAGCTTTCTTT. Protein translation: CASSTDKNTEAFF. In this chain, TRBV19 is recombined with TRBJ1-1; TRBD1 might be the D gene, on 5 matching bases. Taken from the germline V gene (reference sequence), the CDR1 and CDR2 loops are LNHDA and SQIVND. The CDR3 runs 13 residues from the cysteine to the phenylalanine. Only the CDR3 DNA is retained, 39 bases long and in frame from the first base. V drops 4 bases and J drops 1 base, leaving 7 bases in between. The variable domain in full, with residues beyond the CDR3 obtained from the reference TRBV19 and TRBJ1-1 genes, is DGGITQSPKYLFRKEGQNVTLSCEQNLNHDAMYWYRQDPGQGLRLIYYSQIVNDFQKGDIAEGYSVSREKKESFPLTVTSAQKNPTAFYLCASSTDKNTEAFFGQGTRLTVV.